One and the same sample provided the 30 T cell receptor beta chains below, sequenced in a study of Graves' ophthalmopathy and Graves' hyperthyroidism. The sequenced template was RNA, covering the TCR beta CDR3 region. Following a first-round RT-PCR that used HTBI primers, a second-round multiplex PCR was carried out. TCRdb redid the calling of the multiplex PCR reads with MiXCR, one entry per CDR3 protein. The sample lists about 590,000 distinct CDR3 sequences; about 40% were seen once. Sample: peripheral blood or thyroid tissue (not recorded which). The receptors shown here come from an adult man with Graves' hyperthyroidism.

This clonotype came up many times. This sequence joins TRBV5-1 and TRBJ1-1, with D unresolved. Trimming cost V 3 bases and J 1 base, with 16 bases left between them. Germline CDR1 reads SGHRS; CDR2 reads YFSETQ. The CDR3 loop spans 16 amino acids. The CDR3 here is CASSYSLRVGNTEAFF. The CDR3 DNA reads TGCGCCAGCAGCTACTCCTTGAGAGTTGGGAACACTGAAGCTTTCTTT.

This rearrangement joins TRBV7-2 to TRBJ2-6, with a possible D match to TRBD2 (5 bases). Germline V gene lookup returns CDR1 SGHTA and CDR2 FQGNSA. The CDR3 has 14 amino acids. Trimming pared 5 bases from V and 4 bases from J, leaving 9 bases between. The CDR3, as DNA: TGTGCCAGCAGCCACATAGCGGGGGCCAACGTCCTGACTTTC. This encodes CASSHIAGANVLTF.

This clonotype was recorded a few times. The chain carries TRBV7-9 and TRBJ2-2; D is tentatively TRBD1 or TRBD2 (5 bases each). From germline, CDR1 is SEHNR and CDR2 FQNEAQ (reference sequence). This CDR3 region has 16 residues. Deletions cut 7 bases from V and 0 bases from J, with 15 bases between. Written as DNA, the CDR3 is TGTGCCAGCACCCCACTAGGACACTCGAACACCGGGGAGCTGTTTTTT. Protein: CASTPLGHSNTGELFF.

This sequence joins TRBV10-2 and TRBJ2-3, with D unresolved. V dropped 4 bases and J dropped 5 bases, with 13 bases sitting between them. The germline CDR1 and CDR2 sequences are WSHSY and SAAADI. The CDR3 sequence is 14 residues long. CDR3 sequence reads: CASSVVGIGDTQYF. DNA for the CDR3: TGCGCCAGCAGTGTCGTAGGGATTGGAGATACGCAGTATTTT.

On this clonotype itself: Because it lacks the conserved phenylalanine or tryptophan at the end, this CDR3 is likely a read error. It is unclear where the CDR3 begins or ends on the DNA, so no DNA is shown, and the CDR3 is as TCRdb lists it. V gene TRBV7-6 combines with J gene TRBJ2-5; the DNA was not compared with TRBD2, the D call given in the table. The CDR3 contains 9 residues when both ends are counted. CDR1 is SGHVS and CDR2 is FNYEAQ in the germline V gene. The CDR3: CASSYTGTS.

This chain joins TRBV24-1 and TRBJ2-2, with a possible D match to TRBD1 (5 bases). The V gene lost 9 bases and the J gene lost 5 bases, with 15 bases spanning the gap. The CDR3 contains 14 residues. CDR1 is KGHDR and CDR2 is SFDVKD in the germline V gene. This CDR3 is CATASETVTGELFF. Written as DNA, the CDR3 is TGTGCCACCGCATCTGAGACAGTAACCGGGGAGCTGTTTTTT.

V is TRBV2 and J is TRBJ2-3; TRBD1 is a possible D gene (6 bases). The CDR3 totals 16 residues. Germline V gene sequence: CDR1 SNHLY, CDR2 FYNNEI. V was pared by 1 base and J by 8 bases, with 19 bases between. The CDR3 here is CASSEEPWTDSGTQYF. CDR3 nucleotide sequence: TGTGCCAGCAGTGAAGAACCCTGGACAGATTCAGGTACGCAGTATTTT.

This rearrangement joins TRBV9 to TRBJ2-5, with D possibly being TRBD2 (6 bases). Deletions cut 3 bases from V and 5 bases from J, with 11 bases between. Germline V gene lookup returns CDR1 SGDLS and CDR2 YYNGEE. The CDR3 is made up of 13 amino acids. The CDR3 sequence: CASSDGTVETQYF. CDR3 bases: TGTGCCAGCAGCGACGGGACTGTTGAGACCCAGTACTTC.

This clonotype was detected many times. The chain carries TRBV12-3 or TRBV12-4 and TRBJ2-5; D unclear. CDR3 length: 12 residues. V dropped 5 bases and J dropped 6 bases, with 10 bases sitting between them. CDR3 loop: CASSLGLQTQYF. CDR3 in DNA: TGTGCCAGCAGTCTTGGGTTGCAGACCCAGTACTTC.

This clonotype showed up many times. The CDR3 sequence is CASSRVRDTGYEQYF. The CDR3 DNA reads TGTGCCAGCAGCCGAGTCCGGGACACCGGCTACGAGCAGTACTTC. This chain connects TRBV5-8 to TRBJ2-7, with D possibly TRBD1 on 6 matching bases. CDR3 length: 15 residues. The V and J ends lost 4 bases and 3 bases respectively, with 17 bases between them. Germline V gene data show CDR1 as SGHTS and CDR2 as YDEGEE.

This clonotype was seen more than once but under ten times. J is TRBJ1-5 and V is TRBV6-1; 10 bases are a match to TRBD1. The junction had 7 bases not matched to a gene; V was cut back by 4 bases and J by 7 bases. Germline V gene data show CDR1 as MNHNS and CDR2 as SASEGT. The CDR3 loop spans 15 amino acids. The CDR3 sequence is CASSVTGGRGQPQHF. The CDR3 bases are TGTGCCAGCAGTGTGACAGGGGGCCGCGGCCAGCCCCAGCATTTT.

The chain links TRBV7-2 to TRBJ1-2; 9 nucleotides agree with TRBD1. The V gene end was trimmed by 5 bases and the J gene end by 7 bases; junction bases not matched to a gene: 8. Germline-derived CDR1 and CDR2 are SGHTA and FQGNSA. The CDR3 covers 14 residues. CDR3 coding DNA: TGTGCCAGCAGCACCACGACAGGGGGTGGTGGCTACACCTTC. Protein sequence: CASSTTTGGGGYTF.

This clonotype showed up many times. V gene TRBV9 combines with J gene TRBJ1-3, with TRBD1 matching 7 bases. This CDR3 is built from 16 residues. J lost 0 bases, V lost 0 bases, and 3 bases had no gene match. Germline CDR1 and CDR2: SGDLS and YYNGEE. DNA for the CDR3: TGTGCCAGCAGCGTAGGGCACAGGGGCTCTGGAAACACCATATATTTT. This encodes CASSVGHRGSGNTIYF.

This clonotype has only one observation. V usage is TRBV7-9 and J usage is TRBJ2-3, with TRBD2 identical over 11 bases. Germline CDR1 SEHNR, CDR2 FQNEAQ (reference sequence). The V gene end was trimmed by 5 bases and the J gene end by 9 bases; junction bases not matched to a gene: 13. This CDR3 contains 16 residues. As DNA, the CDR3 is TGTGCCAGCAGCGAGGGACTAGCGGAGAGGGGGGGCACGCAGTATTTT. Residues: CASSEGLAERGGTQYF.

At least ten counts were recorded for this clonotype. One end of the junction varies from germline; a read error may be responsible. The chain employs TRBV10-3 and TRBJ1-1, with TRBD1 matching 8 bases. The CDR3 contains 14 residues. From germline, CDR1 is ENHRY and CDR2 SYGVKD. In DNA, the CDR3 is TGTACCATCAAGGACAGGGATCAATATACTGAAGCTTTCTTT. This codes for CTIKDRDQYTEAFF.

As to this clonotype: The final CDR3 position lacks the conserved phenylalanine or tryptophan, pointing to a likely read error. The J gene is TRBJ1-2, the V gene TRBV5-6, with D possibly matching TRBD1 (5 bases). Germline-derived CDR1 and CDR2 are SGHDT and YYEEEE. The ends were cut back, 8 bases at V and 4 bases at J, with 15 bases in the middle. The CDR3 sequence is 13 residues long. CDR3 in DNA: TGTGCCAGTTCCGGGCGGCAGGGCTATGGCTACACCTCC. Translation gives CASSGRQGYGYTS.

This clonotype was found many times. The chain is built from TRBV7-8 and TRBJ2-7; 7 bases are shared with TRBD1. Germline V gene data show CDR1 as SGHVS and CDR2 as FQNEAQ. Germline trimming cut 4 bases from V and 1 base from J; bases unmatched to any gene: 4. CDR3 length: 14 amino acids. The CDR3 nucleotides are TGTGCCAGCAGCTCTGGACAGGAGTCCTACGAGCAGTACTTC. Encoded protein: CASSSGQESYEQYF.

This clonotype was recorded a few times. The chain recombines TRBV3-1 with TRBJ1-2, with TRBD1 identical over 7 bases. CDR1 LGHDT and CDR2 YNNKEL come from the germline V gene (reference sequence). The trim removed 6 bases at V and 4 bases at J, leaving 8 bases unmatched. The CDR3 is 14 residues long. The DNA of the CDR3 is TGTGCCAGCAGAGCTGGACAGGCGGCCTATGGCTACACCTTC. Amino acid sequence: CASRAGQAAYGYTF.

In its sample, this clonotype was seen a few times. The CDR3: CASGQPGQVYEQYF. In DNA form, the CDR3 reads TGTGCCAGCGGCCAACCGGGACAGGTCTACGAGCAGTACTTC. V and J are TRBV2 and TRBJ2-7, with TRBD1 matching over 8 bases. V shed 8 bases and J 3 bases; nucleotides not matched to a gene: 9. This CDR3 has 14 amino acids. Germline V CDR1 and CDR2: SNHLY, FYNNEI.

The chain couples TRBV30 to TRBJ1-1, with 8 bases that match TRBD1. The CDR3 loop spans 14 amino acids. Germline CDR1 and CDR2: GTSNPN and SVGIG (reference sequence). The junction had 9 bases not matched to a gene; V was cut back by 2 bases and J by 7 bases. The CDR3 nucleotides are TGTGCCTGGAGTAGGACAGGGCCTCAATTTGAAGCTTTCTTT. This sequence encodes CAWSRTGPQFEAFF.

The DNA of the CDR3 is TGCAGTGCCCAGGGGGCCTATGGCTACACCTTC. Its protein product is CSAQGAYGYTF. This sequence joins TRBV20-1 and TRBJ1-2; 8 bases are a match to TRBD1. Germline-derived CDR1 and CDR2 are DFQATT and SNEGSKA (reference sequence). The trim removed 6 bases at V and 4 bases at J, leaving 1 base unmatched. The CDR3 is 11 residues long.

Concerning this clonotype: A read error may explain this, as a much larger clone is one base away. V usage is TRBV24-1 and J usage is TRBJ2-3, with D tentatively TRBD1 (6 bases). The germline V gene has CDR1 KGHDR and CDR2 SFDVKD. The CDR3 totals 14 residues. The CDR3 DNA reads TGTGCCACCAGTGATTTGCGGGACACAGATACGCGGTATTTT. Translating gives CATSDLRDTDTRYF.

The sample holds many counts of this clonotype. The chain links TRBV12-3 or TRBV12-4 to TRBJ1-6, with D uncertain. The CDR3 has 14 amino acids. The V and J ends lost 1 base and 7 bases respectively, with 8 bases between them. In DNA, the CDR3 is TGTGCCAGCAGTTTAGTGGGTCAGAATTCACCCCTCCACTTT. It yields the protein CASSLVGQNSPLHF.

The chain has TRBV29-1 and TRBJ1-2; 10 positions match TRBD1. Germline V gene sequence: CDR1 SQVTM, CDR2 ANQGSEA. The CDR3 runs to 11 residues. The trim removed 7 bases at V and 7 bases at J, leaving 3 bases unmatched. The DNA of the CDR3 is TGCAGCGGACAGGGGGCGGTTGGCTACACCTTC. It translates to CSGQGAVGYTF.

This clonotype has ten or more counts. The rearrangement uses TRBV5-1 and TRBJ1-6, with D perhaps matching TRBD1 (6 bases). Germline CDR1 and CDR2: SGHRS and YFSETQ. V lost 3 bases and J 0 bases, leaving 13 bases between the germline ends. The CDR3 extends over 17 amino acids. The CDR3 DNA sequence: TGCGCCAGCAGCTATGGGGGGCCGACCTCCTATAATTCACCCCTCCACTTT. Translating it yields CASSYGGPTSYNSPLHF.

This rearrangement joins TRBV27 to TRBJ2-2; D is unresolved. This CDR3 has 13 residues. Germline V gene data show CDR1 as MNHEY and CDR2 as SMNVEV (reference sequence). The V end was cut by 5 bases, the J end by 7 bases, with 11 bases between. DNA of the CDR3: TGTGCCAGCAGTCCACGACCTGACGGGGAGCTGTTTTTT. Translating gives CASSPRPDGELFF.

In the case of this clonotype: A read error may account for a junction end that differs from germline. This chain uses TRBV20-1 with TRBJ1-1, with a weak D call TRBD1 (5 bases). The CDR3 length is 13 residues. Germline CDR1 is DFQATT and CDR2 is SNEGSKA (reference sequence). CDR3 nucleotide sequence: TGCAGTGCTAAAGCCGGGGGGAACACTGAAGCCTTCTTT. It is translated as CSAKAGGNTEAFF.

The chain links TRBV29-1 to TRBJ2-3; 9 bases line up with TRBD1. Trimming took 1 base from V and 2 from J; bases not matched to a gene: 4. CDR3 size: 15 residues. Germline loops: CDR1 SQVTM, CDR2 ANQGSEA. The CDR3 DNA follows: TGCAGCGTTGAAGGGACAGGGGAGACCACAGATACGCAGTATTTT. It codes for CSVEGTGETTDTQYF.

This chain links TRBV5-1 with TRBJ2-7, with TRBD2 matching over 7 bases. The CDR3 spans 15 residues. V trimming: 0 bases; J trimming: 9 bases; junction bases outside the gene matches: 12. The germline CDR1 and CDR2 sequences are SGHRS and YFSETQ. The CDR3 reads CASSLAGGTTDTQYF. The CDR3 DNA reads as TGCGCCAGCAGCTTGGCCGGGGGGACCACAGATACGCAGTACTTC.

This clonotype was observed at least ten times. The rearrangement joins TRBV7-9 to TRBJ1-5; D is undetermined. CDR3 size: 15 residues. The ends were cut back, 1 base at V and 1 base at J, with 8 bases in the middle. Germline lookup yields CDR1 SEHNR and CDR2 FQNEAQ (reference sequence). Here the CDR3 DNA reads TGTGCCAGCAGCTTAGGAGCGTTGAGCAATCAGCCCCAGCATTTT. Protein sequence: CASSLGALSNQPQHF.